Below are 11 T cell receptor beta chains sequenced from a single sample in a study of blood T cell repertoires in COVID-19. Only in-frame clones appear in the TCRdb table, and some are missing; sequencing was by immunoSEQ multiplex PCR. The sample records just over 250,000 clones, roughly four fifths being singletons. Input material: PBMCs or T cells enriched from blood (not recorded which). These TCRs come from a young man with acute COVID-19.

This clone was counted once. Other DNA sequences of this sample code for an identical CDR3. V usage is TRBV11-2 and J usage is TRBJ2-5, with TRBD2 as a possible D gene (5 bases). The CDR3 consists of 13 residues. V was pared by 3 bases and J by 2 bases, with 7 bases between. Germline CDR1 and CDR2: SGHAT and FQNNGV. The CDR3 spells CASSLSGQETQYF. CDR3 nucleotide sequence: TGTGCCAGCAGCTTGAGCGGACAAGAGACCCAGTACTTC.

The chain has TRBV6-5 and TRBJ1-6; the D gene is possibly TRBD1 (5 bases). Trimming pared 5 bases from V and 7 bases from J, leaving 12 bases between. The length of the CDR3 is 14 residues. Germline CDR1 reads MNHEY; CDR2 reads SVGAGI. As DNA, the CDR3 is TGTGCCAGCAGTCCAGGGCGTGGGAATTCACCCCTCCACTTT. This translates into CASSPGRGNSPLHF.

J is TRBJ1-2 and V is TRBV7-9, with 8 positions matching TRBD1. Germline CDR1 SEHNR, CDR2 FQNEAQ (reference sequence). This CDR3 has 15 amino acids. The V segment lost 3 bases and the J segment 2 bases; nucleotides outside the gene matches: 5. The chain's CDR3 is CASSFTGGRNYGYTF. The CDR3 DNA is TGTGCCAGCAGCTTCACAGGGGGACGAAACTATGGCTACACCTTC.

This clone has a single count. The CDR3 DNA reads TGTGCCAGCAAACCTGAAGGGGGCCCAAACACTGAAGCTTTCTTT. Amino acid sequence: CASKPEGGPNTEAFF. The chain joins TRBV2 to TRBJ1-1; 7 nucleotides agree with TRBD1. The trim removed 7 bases at V and 2 bases at J, leaving 10 bases unmatched. Per germline, CDR1 SNHLY and CDR2 FYNNEI. The CDR3 sequence is 15 residues long.

This chain joins TRBV4-2 and TRBJ1-4, with 8 bases matching TRBD1. Germline assignment: CDR1 LGHNA and CDR2 YNFKEQ. With 1 base clipped from V and 5 bases from J, the junction kept 9 bases outside the gene matches. The CDR3 spans 17 residues. The CDR3 loop reads CASSQAWTGRSNEKLFF. The CDR3 DNA reads TGTGCCAGCAGCCAAGCATGGACAGGGAGGTCCAATGAAAAACTGTTTTTT.

The chain couples TRBV7-2 to TRBJ1-6; no clear D gene. This CDR3 has 14 residues. Deletions cut 8 bases from V and 7 bases from J, with 15 bases between. Germline CDR1 is SGHTA and CDR2 is FQGNSA. CDR3 sequence (DNA): TGTGCCAGCGGACGGGAATATGGGAATTCACCCCTCCACTTT. Translating it yields CASGREYGNSPLHF.

The chain links TRBV9 to TRBJ2-1, with 11 bases lining up with TRBD1. The ends lost 2 bases at V and 8 bases at J; junction bases unmatched: 15. The CDR3 sequence is 18 residues long. Per germline, CDR1 SGDLS and CDR2 YYNGEE. The CDR3 DNA reads TGTGCCAGCAGCGTCACTCAGAGGACAGGGGGCATCTCCGATGAGCAGTTCTTC. It specifies CASSVTQRTGGISDEQFF.

V is TRBV14 and J is TRBJ1-4; the D is unclear. This CDR3 spans 15 amino acids. Trimming shortened V by 1 base and J by 1 base, and 7 bases separated the two germline ends. From germline, CDR1 is SGHDN and CDR2 FVKESK. CDR3 DNA: TGTGCCAGCAGCCAAGTCGCGGGAACTAATGAAAAACTGTTTTTT. Translating gives CASSQVAGTNEKLFF.

V and J are TRBV19 and TRBJ2-3; no firm D call. Germline CDR1 reads LNHDA; CDR2 reads SQIVND (reference sequence). The CDR3 runs to 15 residues. The germline V and J ends were trimmed by 3 bases and 6 bases, with 16 bases remaining between them. The CDR3 here is CASSITPVYSDTQYF. CDR3 in DNA: TGTGCCAGTAGTATTACCCCCGTCTACTCTGATACGCAGTATTTT.

The J gene is TRBJ1-2, the V gene TRBV14, with D unresolved. The CDR3 is 12 residues long. Looked up from germline, CDR1 is SGHDN and CDR2 is FVKESK. V was cut by 6 bases and J by 4 bases, with 9 bases left in between. The CDR3 coding sequence is TGTGCCAGCAGTCAGGCACTCTATGGCTACACCTTC. Residues: CASSQALYGYTF.

This sequence joins TRBV6-2 or TRBV6-3 and TRBJ1-5; D might be TRBD1 (5 bases). Germline assignment: CDR1 MNHEY and CDR2 SVGEGT. This CDR3 region has 14 residues. The V and J ends lost 6 bases and 9 bases respectively, with 18 bases between them. DNA for the CDR3: TGTGCCAGCAGCCCAAACTCCCTGGGGGGGCCCCAGCATTTT. It specifies CASSPNSLGGPQHF.